Listed here are 7 T cell receptor beta chains from one sample, sequenced in a study of T cells in localized non-small cell lung cancer. The data were produced by immunoSEQ multiplex PCR, yet TCRdb's version contains in-frame clones alone and is incomplete. The sample has 10,000 to 13,000 clones; over 70% are singletons. The source material was peripheral blood, sampled before any cancer treatment. Every receptor here comes from a male donor at least 60 years old with stage I lung adenocarcinoma.

The chain couples TRBV20-1 to TRBJ1-3; D unresolved. Trimming cost V 6 bases and J 6 bases, with 9 bases left between them. Germline V gene data show CDR1 as DFQATT and CDR2 as SNEGSKA (reference sequence). The CDR3 sequence is 11 residues long. The CDR3 region has the DNA TGCAGTGCCTCTCCCCTAAACACCATATATTTT. Protein sequence: CSASPLNTIYF.

The chain has TRBV6-6 and TRBJ1-2; 12 bases match TRBD1. The V and J ends lost 4 bases and 4 bases, in that order; junction bases with no gene match: 7. This CDR3 region has 16 residues. The germline gives CDR1 MNHNY, CDR2 SVGAGI (reference sequence). The CDR3 loop reads CASSSTGTGGFYGYTF. CDR3 coding DNA: TGTGCCAGCAGTTCTACCGGGACAGGGGGCTTCTATGGCTACACCTTC.

The CDR3: CASSRDTLVYNEQFF. CDR3 nucleotide sequence: TGTGCCAGCAGCCGCGACACACTAGTCTACAATGAGCAGTTCTTC. The rearrangement joins TRBV6-6 to TRBJ2-1; weak D call: TRBD2 (5 bases). Trimming left V 6 bases short and J 3 bases short, with 15 bases between. CDR1 MNHNY and CDR2 SVGAGI come from the germline V gene (reference sequence). The CDR3 length is 15 residues.

The rearrangement uses TRBV18 and TRBJ1-1; no reliable D call. The CDR3 is 14 residues long. Trimming took off 6 bases at V and 0 bases at J, with 11 bases between the two ends. Germline V gives CDR1 KGHSH, CDR2 LQKENI. The CDR3 loop reads CASSAPRLNTEAFF. Written as DNA, the CDR3 is TGTGCCAGCTCCGCCCCGAGGTTGAACACTGAAGCTTTCTTT.

The chain employs TRBV19 and TRBJ2-2, with D unresolved. The CDR3 loop spans 14 amino acids. The V gene's germline CDR1 is LNHDA and CDR2 SQIVND (reference sequence). Trimming removed 6 bases at V and 8 bases at J, with 16 bases between. The CDR3 DNA is TGTGCCAGTAGCACTCAATCGGTTTTTGGGGAGCTGTTTTTT. This translates into CASSTQSVFGELFF.

A single count supports this clone. CDR3 DNA sequence: TGTGCCAGCAGCTTCGTATCAGGCGTCGATGGCTACACCTTC. Encoded protein: CASSFVSGVDGYTF. V usage is TRBV11-2 and J usage is TRBJ1-2; D is unresolved. V gave up 3 bases and J gave up 6 bases, with 14 bases separating them. The germline gives CDR1 SGHAT, CDR2 FQNNGV. The CDR3 runs to 14 residues. The variable domain in full, completed from reference TRBV11-2 and TRBJ1-2, reads EAGVAQSPRYKIIEKRQSVAFWCNPISGHATLYWYQQILGQGPKLLIQFQNNGVVDDSQLPKDRFSAERLKGVDSTLKIQPAKLEDSAVYLCASSFVSGVDGYTFGSGTRLTVV.

The CDR3 sequence is CASSPPRLVYNEQFF. The CDR3 coding sequence is TGTGCCAGCTCACCACCGAGACTGGTCTACAATGAGCAGTTCTTC. The chain has TRBV18 and TRBJ2-1; no firm D call. Germline lookup yields CDR1 KGHSH and CDR2 LQKENI. CDR3 size: 15 residues. V was cut by 0 bases and J by 3 bases, with 9 bases left in between.